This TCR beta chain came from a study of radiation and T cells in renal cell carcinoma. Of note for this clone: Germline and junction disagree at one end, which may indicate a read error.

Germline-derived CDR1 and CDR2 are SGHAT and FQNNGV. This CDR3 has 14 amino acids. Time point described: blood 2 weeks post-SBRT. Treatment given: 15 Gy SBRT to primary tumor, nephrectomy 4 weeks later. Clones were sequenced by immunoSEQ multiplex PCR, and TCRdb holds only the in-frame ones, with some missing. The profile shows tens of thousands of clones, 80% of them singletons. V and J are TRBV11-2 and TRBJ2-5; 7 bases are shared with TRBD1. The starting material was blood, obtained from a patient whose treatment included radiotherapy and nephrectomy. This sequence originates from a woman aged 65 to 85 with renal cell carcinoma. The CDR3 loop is CTSSFVQGQETQYF. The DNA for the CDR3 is TGTACCAGCAGCTTCGTACAGGGGCAAGAGACCCAGTACTTC. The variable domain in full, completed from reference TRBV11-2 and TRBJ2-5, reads EAGVAQSPRYKIIEKRQSVAFWCNPISGHATLYWYQQILGQGPKLLIQFQNNGVVDDSQLPKDRFSAERLKGVDSTLKIQPAKLEDSAVYLCTSSFVQGQETQYFGPGTRLLVL.